Listed below are T cell receptor beta chains from one sample, sequenced in a study of identical twins. TCRdb processed the 5' RACE reads anew with MiXCR; each CDR3 protein has one entry. The table includes about 900,000 distinct CDR3 sequences, more than 9% detected once. Another study also made use of these data, one on yellow fever vaccine responses in identical twins.

What was sequenced was PBMCs. The receptors stem from a woman younger than 30 in good health. The CDR3 runs from the conserved cysteine through the conserved F or W. Fields, in order: CDR3 protein, CDR3 DNA, clone size, J gene, D gene, V gene, CDR3 length. A D gene is named only where the DNA matches it firmly. Only part of the rows carry a size: once, few, many, or a class if the clone is expanded.

CDR3: CASSLGRANNEQFF
DNA: TGTGCCAGCAGCTTAGGAAGGGCGAACAATGAGCAGTTCTTC
size: .
J: TRBJ2-1
D: .
V: TRBV11-2
length: 14

CDR3: CASSLNIDYNSPLHF
DNA: TGTGCCAGCAGTTTAAATATCGATTATAATTCACCCCTCCACTTT
size: .
J: TRBJ1-6
D: .
V: TRBV12-3/TRBV12-4
length: 15

CDR3: CASSPLGFGQASLSYEQYF
DNA: TGTGCCAGCAGCCCCCTCGGGTTTGGACAGGCGTCTTTGTCCTACGAGCAGTACTTC
size: few
J: TRBJ2-7
D: TRBD1
V: TRBV3-1
length: 19

CDR3: CSARDPGKGQNIQYF
DNA: TGCAGTGCTAGAGATCCCGGGAAGGGCCAGAACATTCAGTACTTC
size: .
J: TRBJ2-4
D: .
V: TRBV20-1
length: 15

CDR3: CASSLKTATNTGELFF
DNA: TGCGCCAGCAGCCTCAAGACGGCGACGAACACCGGGGAGCTGTTTTTT
size: few
J: TRBJ2-2
D: .
V: TRBV4-1
length: 16

CDR3: CSVKGTSGKSSYEQYF
DNA: TGCAGTGTTAAGGGTACTAGCGGGAAGAGCTCCTACGAGCAGTACTTC
size: .
J: TRBJ2-7
D: TRBD2
V: TRBV20-1
length: 16

CDR3: CASSPRARYTEAFF
DNA: TGTGCCAGCAGTCCCCGGGCCAGATACACTGAAGCTTTCTTT
size: few
J: TRBJ1-1
D: .
V: TRBV28
length: 14

CDR3: CASTAWPGQGMKTGELFF
DNA: TGTGCCAGCACCGCCTGGCCCGGACAGGGGATGAAAACCGGGGAGCTGTTTTTT
size: many
J: TRBJ2-2
D: TRBD1
V: TRBV12-3/TRBV12-4
length: 18

CDR3: CASSVEGRPDQRDTQYF
DNA: TGTGCCAGCAGCGTAGAGGGCAGGCCGGACCAAAGAGATACGCAGTATTTT
size: .
J: TRBJ2-3
D: .
V: TRBV9
length: 17

CDR3: CASGKGQGAYEQYF
DNA: TGTGCTAGTGGTAAGGGACAGGGGGCTTACGAGCAGTACTTC
size: few
J: TRBJ2-7
D: TRBD1
V: TRBV12-5
length: 14

CDR3: CASSPQRGAGGLYQETQYF
DNA: TGCGCCAGCAGCCCGCAAAGGGGAGCGGGAGGGTTGTACCAAGAGACCCAGTACTTC
size: .
J: TRBJ2-5
D: TRBD2
V: TRBV4-1
length: 19

CDR3: CASSQGEAKNIQYF
DNA: TGTGCCAGCAGCCAAGGGGAGGCCAAAAACATTCAGTACTTC
size: .
J: TRBJ2-4
D: .
V: TRBV4-2
length: 14

CDR3: CASSLDPIVSDTQYF
DNA: TGCGCCAGCAGCTTGGACCCCATTGTGTCAGATACGCAGTATTTT
size: many
J: TRBJ2-3
D: .
V: TRBV5-1
length: 15

CDR3: CASSPPGGSEETQYF
DNA: TGTGCCAGCTCACCACCGGGGGGGTCGGAAGAGACCCAGTACTTC
size: few
J: TRBJ2-5
D: TRBD2
V: TRBV18
length: 15

CDR3: CASSQPRDSGEQYF
DNA: TGCGCCAGCAGCCAACCCCGGGACAGCGGCGAGCAGTACTTC
size: .
J: TRBJ2-7
D: TRBD1
V: TRBV4-1
length: 14

CDR3: CASSQERGGAGELFF
DNA: TGCGCCAGCAGCCAAGAGAGGGGAGGCGCCGGGGAGCTGTTTTTT
size: few
J: TRBJ2-2
D: .
V: TRBV4-1
length: 15

CDR3: CASSKDVRDIQYF
DNA: TGTGCCAGCAGCAAGGACGTACGGGACATTCAGTACTTC
size: .
J: TRBJ2-4
D: .
V: TRBV7-7
length: 13

CDR3: CASSLIAGGVNEQFF
DNA: TGCGCCAGCAGCCTCATAGCGGGGGGTGTGAATGAGCAGTTCTTC
size: .
J: TRBJ2-1
D: TRBD2
V: TRBV5-1
length: 15

CDR3: CASSPDLPGGREVNEQFF
DNA: TGTGCCAGCAGCCCCGATCTACCGGGGGGGCGGGAGGTAAATGAGCAGTTCTTC
size: few
J: TRBJ2-1
D: TRBD2
V: TRBV4-2
length: 18

CDR3: CASSSSPGGGSYEQYF
DNA: TGTGCCAGCAGTTCGTCCCCGGGAGGTGGGTCCTACGAGCAGTACTTC
size: .
J: TRBJ2-7
D: TRBD2
V: TRBV28
length: 16

CDR3: CASDPRRAGTEAFF
DNA: TGTGCCAGTGACCCTAGAAGGGCGGGCACTGAAGCTTTCTTT
size: few
J: TRBJ1-1
D: .
V: TRBV12-3/TRBV12-4
length: 14

CDR3: CASSPGTGRNEQFF
DNA: TGTGCCAGCAGCCCAGGGACAGGCCGAAATGAGCAGTTCTTC
size: many
J: TRBJ2-1
D: TRBD1
V: TRBV7-3
length: 14

CDR3: CATSTGTSAYEQYF
DNA: TGTGCCACCAGCACCGGGACTTCCGCCTACGAGCAGTACTTC
size: .
J: TRBJ2-7
D: .
V: TRBV15
length: 14

CDR3: CASSPGVAVYQETQYF
DNA: TGTGCCAGCAGCCCTGGGGTAGCGGTTTACCAAGAGACCCAGTACTTC
size: .
J: TRBJ2-5
D: .
V: TRBV4-2
length: 16

CDR3: CSARDGGDTEAFF
DNA: TGCAGTGCTAGGGACGGCGGGGACACTGAAGCTTTCTTT
size: .
J: TRBJ1-1
D: .
V: TRBV20-1
length: 13

CDR3: CSASLRVGYTF
DNA: TGCAGTGCTAGTTTAAGGGTCGGCTACACCTTC
size: few
J: TRBJ1-2
D: .
V: TRBV20-1
length: 11

CDR3: CSARDSGTGYYGYTF
DNA: TGCAGTGCTAGAGATAGTGGGACAGGGTACTATGGCTACACCTTC
size: .
J: TRBJ1-2
D: TRBD1
V: TRBV20-1
length: 15

CDR3: CASSPRTANTGELFF
DNA: TGTGCCAGCAGTCCCCGGACAGCGAACACCGGGGAGCTGTTTTTT
size: many
J: TRBJ2-2
D: .
V: TRBV12-3/TRBV12-4
length: 15

CDR3: CASSLARAGGNTEAFF
DNA: TGTGCCAGCAGCTTAGCAAGGGCGGGTGGAAACACTGAAGCTTTCTTT
size: few
J: TRBJ1-1
D: .
V: TRBV7-8
length: 16

CDR3: CASGLAGGTPTGELFF
DNA: TGTGCCAGTGGGCTAGCGGGAGGTACCCCCACCGGGGAGCTGTTTTTT
size: few
J: TRBJ2-2
D: TRBD2
V: TRBV19
length: 16

CDR3: CASSRSTSGATDTQYF
DNA: TGTGCCAGCAGCCGATCGACTAGCGGGGCCACAGATACGCAGTATTTT
size: .
J: TRBJ2-3
D: TRBD2
V: TRBV4-2
length: 16

CDR3: CSASDFSRVAAFF
DNA: TGCAGTGCTAGCGACTTCTCGCGGGTGGCAGCTTTCTTT
size: .
J: TRBJ1-1
D: .
V: TRBV20-1
length: 13

CDR3: CASRWRDGTGELFF
DNA: TGTGCCAGCAGATGGAGGGACGGCACCGGGGAGCTGTTTTTT
size: few
J: TRBJ2-2
D: .
V: TRBV2
length: 14

CDR3: CASGLATSSTSSYEQYF
DNA: TGTGCTAGTGGTTTGGCAACTTCATCCACTAGTTCCTACGAGCAGTACTTC
size: .
J: TRBJ2-7
D: .
V: TRBV12-5
length: 17

CDR3: CASSYYRGRNDEQYF
DNA: TGTGCCAGCTCGTATTATCGGGGACGAAACGACGAGCAGTACTTC
size: .
J: TRBJ2-7
D: .
V: TRBV27
length: 15

CDR3: CASSRTGPVEAFF
DNA: TGTGCCAGCAGCCGGACAGGGCCTGTTGAAGCTTTCTTT
size: .
J: TRBJ1-1
D: TRBD1
V: TRBV11-1
length: 13

CDR3: CATSRVYNSYEQYF
DNA: TGTGCCACCAGCAGAGTTTACAATTCCTACGAGCAGTACTTC
size: .
J: TRBJ2-7
D: .
V: TRBV15
length: 14

CDR3: CASSLFWDDEQYF
DNA: TGTGCCAGCAGTTTGTTTTGGGACGACGAGCAGTACTTC
size: few
J: TRBJ2-7
D: .
V: TRBV12-3/TRBV12-4
length: 13

CDR3: CASTLDRATNEKLFF
DNA: TGTGCCAGCACCCTCGACAGAGCAACTAATGAAAAACTGTTTTTT
size: .
J: TRBJ1-4
D: .
V: TRBV6-1
length: 15

CDR3: CASSQGIGTSGSYEQYF
DNA: TGTGCCAGCAGCCAAGGGATCGGGACTAGCGGGAGCTACGAGCAGTACTTC
size: few
J: TRBJ2-7
D: TRBD2
V: TRBV4-2
length: 17

CDR3: CASSSRLAGVPDTQYF
DNA: TGTGCCAGCAGTTCCCGACTAGCGGGAGTTCCAGATACGCAGTATTTT
size: .
J: TRBJ2-3
D: TRBD2
V: TRBV27
length: 16

CDR3: CASSPPGRGVGYNEQFF
DNA: TGTGCCAGCAGTCCCCCCGGTCGCGGGGTGGGATACAATGAGCAGTTCTTC
size: .
J: TRBJ2-1
D: .
V: TRBV28
length: 17

CDR3: CAISPAGGNYGYTF
DNA: TGTGCCATCAGCCCCGCGGGGGGAAACTATGGCTACACCTTC
size: many
J: TRBJ1-2
D: .
V: TRBV10-3
length: 14

CDR3: CASSQTSRGPYEQYF
DNA: TGTGCCAGCAGTCAAACATCCAGGGGCCCCTACGAGCAGTACTTC
size: .
J: TRBJ2-7
D: .
V: TRBV7-3
length: 15

CDR3: CASRSQEGVFTGELFF
DNA: TGTGCCAGCAGGTCACAGGAAGGGGTTTTCACCGGGGAGCTGTTTTTT
size: .
J: TRBJ2-2
D: .
V: TRBV11-2
length: 16

CDR3: CASSFYGRAEQYF
DNA: TGTGCCAGCAGCTTCTACGGGAGGGCCGAGCAGTACTTC
size: few
J: TRBJ2-7
D: TRBD2
V: TRBV7-8
length: 13

CDR3: CSFSGTSAYNEQFF
DNA: TGCAGTTTTTCCGGGACTAGCGCCTACAATGAGCAGTTCTTC
size: .
J: TRBJ2-1
D: TRBD2
V: TRBV20-1
length: 14

CDR3: CASSYSGRVSYNEQFF
DNA: TGTGCCAGCAGTTACTCGGGCAGGGTATCCTACAATGAGCAGTTCTTC
size: .
J: TRBJ2-1
D: .
V: TRBV6-5
length: 16

CDR3: CSARAGTNTEAFF
DNA: TGCAGTGCTAGAGCCGGGACGAACACTGAAGCTTTCTTT
size: few
J: TRBJ1-1
D: .
V: TRBV20-1
length: 13

CDR3: CASSPTRGRGSHNEQFF
DNA: TGTGCCAGCAGTCCGACAAGGGGGCGCGGGTCCCACAATGAGCAGTTCTTC
size: .
J: TRBJ2-1
D: TRBD1
V: TRBV12-3/TRBV12-4
length: 17

CDR3: CASSEALLAGGPKVGDNEQFF
DNA: TGTGCCAGCAGTGAGGCCCTACTAGCGGGAGGGCCGAAGGTTGGGGACAATGAGCAGTTCTTC
size: .
J: TRBJ2-1
D: TRBD2
V: TRBV6-1
length: 21

CDR3: CASSYTGQGSTEAFF
DNA: TGTGCCAGCAGTTACACGGGACAGGGAAGCACTGAAGCTTTCTTT
size: .
J: TRBJ1-1
D: TRBD1
V: TRBV6-2/TRBV6-3
length: 15

CDR3: CASSLAGRTLRNTEAFF
DNA: TGTGCCAGCAGCTTAGCGGGTCGGACTCTCCGGAACACTGAAGCTTTCTTT
size: few
J: TRBJ1-1
D: .
V: TRBV11-2
length: 17

CDR3: CASFPTSGLKKETQYF
DNA: TGTGCCAGCTTTCCCACCAGCGGGCTAAAAAAAGAGACCCAGTACTTC
size: .
J: TRBJ2-5
D: .
V: TRBV6-2/TRBV6-3
length: 16

CDR3: CSAALPVYGYTF
DNA: TGCAGTGCCGCCCTTCCAGTCTATGGCTACACCTTC
size: few
J: TRBJ1-2
D: .
V: TRBV20-1
length: 12

CDR3: CASSLRGIGTQYF
DNA: TGTGCCAGCAGCTTGCGAGGCATCGGGACCCAGTACTTC
size: few
J: TRBJ2-5
D: .
V: TRBV5-6
length: 13

CDR3: CASSRWGATTNTGELFF
DNA: TGTGCCAGCAGCCGGTGGGGGGCCACTACGAACACCGGGGAGCTGTTTTTT
size: few
J: TRBJ2-2
D: .
V: TRBV9
length: 17

CDR3: CSALKETQYF
DNA: TGCAGTGCCCTTAAAGAGACCCAGTACTTC
size: few
J: TRBJ2-5
D: .
V: TRBV20-1
length: 10

CDR3: CASSEGLAGGLSTGELFF
DNA: TGCGCCAGCAGTGAGGGACTAGCGGGGGGGCTGAGCACCGGGGAGCTGTTTTTT
size: few
J: TRBJ2-2
D: TRBD2
V: TRBV10-2
length: 18

CDR3: CASSSVISGEVPDTQYF
DNA: TGTGCCAGCAGTTCCGTTATTAGCGGGGAGGTTCCAGATACGCAGTATTTT
size: .
J: TRBJ2-3
D: TRBD2
V: TRBV12-3/TRBV12-4
length: 17